The 27 T cell receptor beta chains below all came from one sample that was sequenced in a study of cytomegalovirus exposure and HLA in healthy donors. With 60 Vbeta and 13 Jbeta primers, the PCR was carried out. Sequenced by immunoSEQ multiplex PCR; TCRdb stores in-frame clones only, minus some. The table includes some 130,000 clones, roughly three quarters detected once. Sequenced: PBMCs. Receptors were obtained from a man in his forties or fifties in good health and CMV-seronegative.

The chain links TRBV6-1 to TRBJ1-2; unclear D gene. CDR1 and CDR2 (germline): MNHNS, SASEGT. V lost 5 bases to trimming and J lost 5 bases, with 12 bases between them. The CDR3 is 13 residues long. The DNA for the CDR3 is TGTGCCAGCAGTCCTACTGCCGTGTATGGCTACACCTTC. It encodes CASSPTAVYGYTF.

The rearrangement links TRBV5-1 to TRBJ2-5, with 8 bases that match TRBD2. With V trimmed by 4 bases and J by 1 base, 6 bases remained unmatched. The length of the CDR3 is 15 residues. The germline V gene encodes CDR1 SGHRS and CDR2 YFSETQ. The CDR3 sequence is CASSLTTSGQETQYF. The CDR3 DNA is TGCGCCAGCAGCCTGACAACTAGCGGCCAAGAGACCCAGTACTTC.

This sequence joins TRBV4-3 and TRBJ2-1, with 11 positions matching TRBD2. This CDR3 has 17 amino acids. J was trimmed by 2 bases and V by 3 bases; bases with no gene match: 6. In germline, CDR1 is LGHNA, CDR2 YSLEER. CDR3 DNA: TGCGCCAGCAGCCACCTCACTAGCGGGGGAACCTACAATGAGCAGTTCTTC. Its translation is CASSHLTSGGTYNEQFF.

The chain carries TRBV11-2 and TRBJ2-7; D is uncertain. This CDR3 comprises 15 residues. V lost 0 bases, J lost 2 bases, and 11 bases lay in between. Per germline, CDR1 SGHAT and CDR2 FQNNGV. The CDR3 here is CASSLDYGLTYEQYF. In nucleotides, the CDR3 is TGTGCCAGCAGCTTAGATTATGGGCTGACCTACGAGCAGTACTTC.

The chain joins TRBV10-3 to TRBJ2-7, with D possibly being TRBD1 (6 bases). V was clipped by 6 bases and J by 0 bases, with 12 bases between them. The CDR3 runs 14 residues. Germline V gene sequence: CDR1 ENHRY, CDR2 SYGVKD. CDR3 coding DNA: TGTGCCATCAGGGCTCTGACAGGCTCCTACGAGCAGTACTTC. Its translation is CAIRALTGSYEQYF.

The chain employs TRBV6-5 and TRBJ1-5; D is perhaps TRBD1 (5 bases). The CDR3 spans 14 residues. Germline V gives CDR1 MNHEY, CDR2 SVGAGI. Trimming removed 5 bases at V and 4 bases at J, with 12 bases between. Here the CDR3 reads CASSQVGGNQPQHF. The CDR3, as DNA: TGTGCCAGCAGTCAGGTCGGGGGGAATCAGCCCCAGCATTTT.

The chain links TRBV7-9 to TRBJ2-5; D is perhaps TRBD2 (5 bases). The CDR3 is 16 amino acids. Between the trimmed V and J ends, which lost 0 bases and 5 bases, there was a span of 16 bases. The V gene's germline CDR1 is SEHNR and CDR2 FQNEAQ (reference sequence). The CDR3 sequence is CASSLAWSGVWETQYF. The CDR3 DNA follows: TGTGCCAGCAGCTTAGCGTGGTCCGGGGTGTGGGAGACCCAGTACTTC.

The J gene is TRBJ2-1, the V gene TRBV7-9; 9 bases are a match to TRBD1. The germline V gene encodes CDR1 SEHNR and CDR2 FQNEAQ (reference sequence). V gave up 6 bases and J gave up 4 bases; unmatched junction bases: 4. The CDR3 contains 14 residues. The CDR3 DNA follows: TGTGCCAGCAGACCAGGGACAGGGTACAATGAGCAGTTCTTC. Its protein product is CASRPGTGYNEQFF.

The chain is built from TRBV6-5 and TRBJ2-2, with TRBD1 as a possible D gene (6 bases). There are 14 residues in the CDR3. Trimming removed 2 bases at V and 6 bases at J, with 10 bases between. Germline V lookup: CDR1 MNHEY, CDR2 SVGAGI. The CDR3 region is CASSYGAGAGELFF. CDR3 nucleotides: TGTGCCAGCAGTTACGGGGCAGGGGCCGGGGAGCTGTTTTTT.

V is TRBV7-8 and J is TRBJ2-2, with TRBD2 identical over 10 bases. The germline V gene encodes CDR1 SGHVS and CDR2 FQNEAQ. This CDR3 region has 15 residues. The J segment lost 4 bases and the V segment lost 8 bases, leaving 7 bases of the junction unmatched. CDR3 sequence (DNA): TGTGCCAGCGGCCAACTAGCGGGAAGCACCGGGGAGCTGTTTTTT. Its protein is CASGQLAGSTGELFF.

The V gene is TRBV29-1, the J gene TRBJ2-3; possibly TRBD1 for D (5 bases). The V end lost 5 bases, the J end lost 4 bases, and 10 bases lay between the germline ends. This CDR3 has 12 residues. The V gene's germline CDR1 is SQVTM and CDR2 ANQGSEA. The DNA for the CDR3 is TGCAGCGTTCGACAGATTCCAGATACGCAGTATTTT. Protein product: CSVRQIPDTQYF.

This clone occurred a few times. The sample contains more than one DNA sequence encoding this CDR3. The V gene is TRBV6-5, the J gene TRBJ2-7; the match to TRBD1 covers 7 bases. V lost 2 bases, J lost 4 bases, and 11 bases stayed unmatched. CDR1 is MNHEY and CDR2 is SVGAGI in the germline V gene. There are 16 residues in the CDR3. The CDR3 reads CASSYSPTGTAYEQYF. In nucleotides, the CDR3 is TGTGCCAGCAGTTACAGTCCCACCGGGACAGCTTACGAGCAGTACTTC.

The chain recombines TRBV7-2 with TRBJ1-6; tentatively, D is TRBD1 (5 bases). Trimming removed 2 bases from V and 10 bases from J, with 12 bases in between. From germline, CDR1 is SGHTA and CDR2 FQGNSA. The CDR3 totals 14 residues. The CDR3 bases are TGTGCCAGCAGCTTACGGACACAAAAGTCACCCCTCCACTTT. Protein: CASSLRTQKSPLHF. Supplemented by reference TRBV7-2 and TRBJ1-6, the full variable domain reads GAGVSQSPSNKVTEKGKDVELRCDPISGHTALYWYRQSLGQGLEFLIYFQGNSAPDKSGLPSDRFSAERTGGSVSTLTIQRTQQEDSAVYLCASSLRTQKSPLHFGNGTRLTVT.

This clone was observed a handful of times. The chain couples TRBV7-2 to TRBJ2-7, with TRBD2 matching over 10 bases. Per germline, CDR1 SGHTA and CDR2 FQGNSA. The CDR3 length is 15 residues. V trimming: 4 bases; J trimming: 7 bases; junction bases outside the gene matches: 10. CDR3 bases: TGTGCCAGCAGCTCAGCCGGGACTAGCGTTCTGGAGCAGTACTTC. As protein: CASSSAGTSVLEQYF. Complete variable domain (other parts from reference TRBV7-2 and TRBJ2-7): GAGVSQSPSNKVTEKGKDVELRCDPISGHTALYWYRQSLGQGLEFLIYFQGNSAPDKSGLPSDRFSAERTGGSVSTLTIQRTQQEDSAVYLCASSSAGTSVLEQYFGPGTRLTVT.

The chain is built from TRBV11-1 and TRBJ1-3, with D uncertain. Germline CDR1 and CDR2: SGHAT and FQDESV (reference sequence). Trimming pared 2 bases from V and 4 bases from J, leaving 6 bases between. This CDR3 has 13 residues. CDR3 residues: CASSLPGGNTIYF. The DNA of the CDR3 is TGTGCCAGCAGCTTACCGGGAGGAAACACCATATATTTT.

The gene calls are TRBV29-1 and TRBJ2-3, with D perhaps TRBD2 (6 bases). The CDR3 is 21 amino acids. Germline values: CDR1 SQVTM, CDR2 ANQGSEA. Trimming pared 3 bases from V and 0 bases from J, leaving 31 bases between. CDR3 sequence reads: CSVDEVGSYLTRIKSTDTQYF. The CDR3 coding sequence is TGCAGCGTTGATGAGGTCGGTTCCTACCTGACTAGGATAAAAAGCACAGATACGCAGTATTTT.

This chain links TRBV4-1 with TRBJ2-2; D perhaps matches TRBD1 (5 bases). The V gene lost 2 bases and the J gene lost 0 bases, with 19 bases spanning the gap. In germline, CDR1 is MGHRA, CDR2 YSYEKL. This CDR3 has 19 amino acids. As DNA, the CDR3 is TGCGCCAGCAGCCAAAGTGGTAAGGGGATCACCGCGAACACCGGGGAGCTGTTTTTT. Amino acids: CASSQSGKGITANTGELFF.

This chain joins TRBV27 and TRBJ2-2, with 7 bases lining up with TRBD1. The CDR3 extends over 14 amino acids. CDR1 and CDR2 from the germline V gene are MNHEY and SMNVEV (reference sequence). Trimming cost V 7 bases and J 7 bases; bases outside gene matches: 9. The CDR3 here is CASTVDRVDGELFF. CDR3 sequence (DNA): TGTGCCAGCACCGTCGACAGGGTTGACGGGGAGCTGTTTTTT.

The rearrangement uses TRBV4-3 and TRBJ2-7, with TRBD2 matching over 11 bases. In germline, CDR1 is LGHNA, CDR2 YSLEER. The junction had 6 bases not matched to a gene; V was cut back by 3 bases and J by 2 bases. The CDR3 extends over 16 amino acids. The CDR3: CASSQGGTSGTYEQYF. CDR3 DNA: TGCGCCAGCAGCCAGGGGGGGACTAGCGGAACCTACGAGCAGTACTTC.

The chain employs TRBV11-2 and TRBJ2-5, with a weak D call TRBD2 (5 bases). Germline lookup yields CDR1 SGHAT and CDR2 FQNNGV. The V gene lost 5 bases and the J gene lost 4 bases, with 8 bases spanning the gap. The length of the CDR3 is 12 residues. The CDR3 nucleotides are TGTGCCAGCAGCCCCCGGGGAGAGACCCAGTACTTC. It translates to CASSPRGETQYF.

The chain recombines TRBV4-2 with TRBJ2-1; D ambiguous. Germline-derived CDR1 and CDR2 are LGHNA and YNFKEQ. Trimming removed 0 bases at V and 0 bases at J, with 15 bases between. The CDR3 has 18 residues. CDR3 nucleotides: TGTGCCAGCAGCCAAGAGCCCCCACCAACTTCCTCCTACAATGAGCAGTTCTTC. This sequence encodes CASSQEPPPTSSYNEQFF.

This clone came up a few times. The chain joins TRBV7-9 to TRBJ1-5, with a weak D call TRBD1 (5 bases). From germline, CDR1 is SEHNR and CDR2 FQNEAQ (reference sequence). The CDR3 length is 16 residues. The V end lost 0 bases, the J end lost 1 base, and 10 bases lay between the germline ends. The CDR3 here is CASSLAGRGSNQPQHF. The CDR3 nucleotides read TGTGCCAGCAGCTTAGCAGGGCGGGGGAGCAATCAGCCCCAGCATTTT.

This chain connects TRBV6-6 to TRBJ2-7; 8 nucleotides match TRBD1. The CDR3 runs 15 residues. Trimming at V came to 6 bases and at J to 1 base, leaving 8 bases not matched to a gene. CDR1 and CDR2 from the germline V gene are MNHNY and SVGAGI (reference sequence). The CDR3 nucleotides are TGTGCCAGCAGGGGGGAAGGACAGGGTTCCTACGAGCAGTACTTC. Its protein product is CASRGEGQGSYEQYF.

V and J are TRBV28 and TRBJ2-7, with 10 bases lining up with TRBD2. The CDR3 runs 16 residues. Trimming took 4 bases from V and 2 from J; bases not matched to a gene: 8. The germline CDR1 and CDR2 sequences are MDHEN and SYDVKM. The CDR3 here is CASSWASGRATYEQYF. The CDR3 nucleotides read TGTGCCAGCAGTTGGGCTAGCGGGAGAGCCACCTACGAGCAGTACTTC.

The chain links TRBV13 to TRBJ2-4, with TRBD2 matching over 10 bases. CDR1 and CDR2 (germline): PRHDT, FYEKMQ (reference sequence). This CDR3 is built from 17 residues. The ends lost 5 bases at V and 6 bases at J; junction bases unmatched: 13. This CDR3 reads CASSLRTSGSAGNIQYF. CDR3 DNA: TGTGCCAGCAGCCTTCGGACTAGCGGCTCCGCCGGAAACATTCAGTACTTC.

The chain uses TRBV6-5 and TRBJ2-3; D uncertain. CDR1 and CDR2 from the germline V gene are MNHEY and SVGAGI. V gave up 5 bases and J gave up 1 base, with 7 bases separating them. The CDR3 consists of 13 residues. The CDR3 coding sequence is TGTGCCAGCAGTCACCCGGGCACAGATACGCAGTATTTT. It is translated as CASSHPGTDTQYF.

This chain connects TRBV19 to TRBJ1-6; TRBD1 agrees at 7 bases. The CDR3 has 13 amino acids. The junction had 2 bases not matched to a gene; V was cut back by 8 bases and J by 4 bases. Germline V lookup: CDR1 LNHDA, CDR2 SQIVND (reference sequence). The CDR3 spells CASGTAYNSPLHF. CDR3 sequence (DNA): TGTGCCAGTGGGACAGCTTATAATTCACCCCTCCACTTT.